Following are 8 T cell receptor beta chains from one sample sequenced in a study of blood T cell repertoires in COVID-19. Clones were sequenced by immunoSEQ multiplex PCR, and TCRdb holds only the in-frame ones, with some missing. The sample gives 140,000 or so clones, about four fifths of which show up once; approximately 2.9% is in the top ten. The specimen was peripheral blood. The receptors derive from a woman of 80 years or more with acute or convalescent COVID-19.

CDR3: CASRYAGSKNVGAFF. The DNA of the CDR3 is TGTGCCAGCAGATACGCAGGGTCTAAAAACGTGGGGGCTTTCTTT. The chain is built from TRBV7-2 and TRBJ1-1; a possible D gene is TRBD1 (5 bases). The CDR3 has 15 amino acids. The V end lost 6 bases, the J end lost 11 bases, and 25 bases lay between the germline ends. CDR1 is SGHTA, CDR2 FQGNSA, per germline.

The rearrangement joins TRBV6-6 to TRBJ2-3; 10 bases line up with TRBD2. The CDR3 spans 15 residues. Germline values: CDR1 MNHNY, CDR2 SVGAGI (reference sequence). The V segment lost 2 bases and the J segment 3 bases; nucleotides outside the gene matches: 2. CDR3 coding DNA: TGTGCCAGCAGTTACAGCGGGGGGGTAACAGATACGCAGTATTTT. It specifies CASSYSGGVTDTQYF.

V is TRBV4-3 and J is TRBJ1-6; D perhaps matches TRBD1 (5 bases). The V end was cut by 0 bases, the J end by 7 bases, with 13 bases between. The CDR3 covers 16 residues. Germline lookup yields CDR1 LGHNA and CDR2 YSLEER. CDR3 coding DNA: TGCGCCAGCAGCCAAGACAGGGCCCTAAAAAATTCACCCCTCCACTTT. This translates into CASSQDRALKNSPLHF.

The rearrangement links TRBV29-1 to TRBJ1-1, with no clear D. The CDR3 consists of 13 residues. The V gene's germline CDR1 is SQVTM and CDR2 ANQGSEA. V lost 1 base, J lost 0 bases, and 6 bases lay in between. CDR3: CSVEGRMNTEAFF. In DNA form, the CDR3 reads TGCAGCGTTGAAGGGAGGATGAACACTGAAGCTTTCTTT.

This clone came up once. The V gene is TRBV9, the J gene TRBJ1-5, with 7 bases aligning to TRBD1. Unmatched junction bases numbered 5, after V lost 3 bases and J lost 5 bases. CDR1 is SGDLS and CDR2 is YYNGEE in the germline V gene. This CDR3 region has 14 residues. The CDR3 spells CASSEQGMDQPQHF. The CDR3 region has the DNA TGTGCCAGCAGCGAACAGGGGATGGATCAGCCCCAGCATTTT.

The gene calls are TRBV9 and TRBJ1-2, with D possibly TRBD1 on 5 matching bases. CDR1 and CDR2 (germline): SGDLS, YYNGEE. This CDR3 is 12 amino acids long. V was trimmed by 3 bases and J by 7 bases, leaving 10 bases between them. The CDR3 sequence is CASSANQGGYTF. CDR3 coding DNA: TGTGCCAGCAGCGCGAATCAGGGTGGCTACACCTTC.

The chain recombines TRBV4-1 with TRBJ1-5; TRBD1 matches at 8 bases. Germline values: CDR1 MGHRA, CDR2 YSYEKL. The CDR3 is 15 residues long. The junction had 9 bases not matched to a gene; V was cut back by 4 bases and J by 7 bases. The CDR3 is CASSRFGQGRQPQHF. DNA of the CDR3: TGCGCCAGCAGCCGCTTTGGACAGGGAAGGCAGCCCCAGCATTTT.

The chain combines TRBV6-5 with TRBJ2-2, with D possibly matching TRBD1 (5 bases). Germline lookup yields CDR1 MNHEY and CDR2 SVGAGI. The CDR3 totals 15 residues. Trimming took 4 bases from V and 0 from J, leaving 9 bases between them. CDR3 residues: CASSSQGTNTGELFF. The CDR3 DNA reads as TGTGCCAGCAGTTCCCAGGGAACGAACACCGGGGAGCTGTTTTTT.